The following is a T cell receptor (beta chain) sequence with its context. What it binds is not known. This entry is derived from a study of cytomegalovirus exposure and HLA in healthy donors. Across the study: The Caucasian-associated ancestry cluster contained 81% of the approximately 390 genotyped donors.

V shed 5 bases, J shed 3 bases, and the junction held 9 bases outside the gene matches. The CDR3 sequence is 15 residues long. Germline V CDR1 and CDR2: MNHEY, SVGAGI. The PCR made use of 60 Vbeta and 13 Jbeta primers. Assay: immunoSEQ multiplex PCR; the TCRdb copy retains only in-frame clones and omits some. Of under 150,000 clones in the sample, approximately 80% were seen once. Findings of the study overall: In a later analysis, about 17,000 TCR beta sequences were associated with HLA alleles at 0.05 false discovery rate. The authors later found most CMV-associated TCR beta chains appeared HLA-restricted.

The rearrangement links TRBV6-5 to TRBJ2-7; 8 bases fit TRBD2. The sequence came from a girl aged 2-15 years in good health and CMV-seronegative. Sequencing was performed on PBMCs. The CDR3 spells CASSKGLGGFYEQYF. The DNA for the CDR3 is TGTGCCAGCAGTAAGGGACTAGGCGGATTCTACGAGCAGTACTTC.